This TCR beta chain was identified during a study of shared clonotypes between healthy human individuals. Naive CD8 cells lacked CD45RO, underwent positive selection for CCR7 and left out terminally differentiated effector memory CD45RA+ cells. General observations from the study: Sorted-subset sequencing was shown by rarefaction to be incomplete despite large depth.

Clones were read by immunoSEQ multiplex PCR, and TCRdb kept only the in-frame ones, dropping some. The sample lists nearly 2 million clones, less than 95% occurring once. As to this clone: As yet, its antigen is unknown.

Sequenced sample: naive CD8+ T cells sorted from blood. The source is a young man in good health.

Here the CDR3 reads CASSLSGGSPLHF. The CDR3 bases are TGTGCCAGCAGTTTATCGGGGGGTTCACCCCTCCACTTT. The chain couples TRBV27 to TRBJ1-6; maybe TRBD1 (5 bases). V was clipped by 0 bases and J by 9 bases, with 6 bases between them. The CDR3 spans 13 residues. Looked up from germline, CDR1 is MNHEY and CDR2 is SMNVEV (reference sequence).